One and the same sample provided the 6 T cell receptor beta chains below, sequenced in a study of cytomegalovirus exposure and HLA in healthy donors. Use of 60 Vbeta and 13 Jbeta primers characterized the PCR. The repertoire was sequenced with immunoSEQ multiplex PCR; TCRdb's copy has only in-frame clones and lacks some. Of roughly 130,000 clones listed, roughly 70% are singletons. Sequencing was performed on PBMCs. These receptors all come from a man aged 40-49 years in good health and CMV-seropositive.

This clone was seen only a few times. The chain joins TRBV27 to TRBJ1-3; 8 bases match TRBD1. The CDR3 covers 14 residues. Germline CDR1 reads MNHEY; CDR2 reads SMNVEV (reference sequence). Trimming cost V 8 bases and J 4 bases; bases outside gene matches: 7. The CDR3 coding sequence is TGTGCCAGCCGAGCGACAGGGGCAGGAAACACCATATATTTT. Translating gives CASRATGAGNTIYF.

The rearrangement links TRBV7-2 to TRBJ2-1; 9 bases are a match to TRBD1. The J segment lost 3 bases and the V segment lost 5 bases, leaving 5 bases of the junction unmatched. The CDR3 has 15 amino acids. Germline CDR1 and CDR2: SGHTA and FQGNSA. The CDR3 is CASSLGQGFYNEQFF. In DNA form, the CDR3 reads TGTGCCAGCAGCCTGGGACAGGGTTTCTACAATGAGCAGTTCTTC.

This sequence joins TRBV6-6 and TRBJ1-5; the D is unclear. The germline gives CDR1 MNHNY, CDR2 SVGAGI (reference sequence). V shed 7 bases and J shed 5 bases, with 12 bases lying between them. This CDR3 is 13 amino acids long. The DNA of the CDR3 is TGTGCCAGCACCAACCAGGCAGATCAGCCCCAGCATTTT. Encoded protein: CASTNQADQPQHF.

In DNA form, the CDR3 reads TGTGCACGCCGGAGGACTAGCCGCACAGATACGCAGTATTTT. Residues: CARRRTSRTDTQYF. The J gene is TRBJ2-3, the V gene TRBV27; 8 bases fit TRBD2. Germline-derived CDR1 and CDR2 are MNHEY and SMNVEV (reference sequence). The CDR3 extends over 14 amino acids.

This clone was seen only once. J is TRBJ2-3 and V is TRBV6-6, with TRBD2 matching 8 bases. The V and J ends lost 0 bases and 1 base, in that order; junction bases with no gene match: 3. Germline V gene sequence: CDR1 MNHNY, CDR2 SVGAGI (reference sequence). The CDR3 is 16 residues long. In DNA, the CDR3 is TGTGCCAGCAGTTACTCCAGCGGGAGAGGCACAGATACGCAGTATTTT. Its translation is CASSYSSGRGTDTQYF.

The V and J genes are TRBV6-1 and TRBJ1-3; 10 bases align to TRBD1. The germline V gene encodes CDR1 MNHNS and CDR2 SASEGT. There are 15 residues in the CDR3. V gave up 6 bases and J gave up 0 bases; unmatched junction bases: 2. This CDR3 is CASRTGGHSGNTIYF. The CDR3, as DNA: TGTGCCAGCAGGACAGGGGGCCACTCTGGAAACACCATATATTTT.